This TCR beta chain emerged from a study of OX40 agonist ivuxolimab in advanced cancers. CDR3 length: 13 residues. This table comes from immunoSEQ multiplex PCR, and its TCRdb copy is limited to in-frame clones, with some not included. The sample holds 75,000 to 90,000 clones, roughly 80% seen once. Sequences were derived from CD4+ or CD8+ T cells sorted from blood, sampled in a trial of the OX40 agonist ivuxolimab. This rearrangement joins TRBV12-1 to TRBJ1-2. TRBV12-1 is given as a pseudogene. The clonotype was recovered from an adult with an advanced solid tumor such as melanoma, head and neck, liver or kidney cancer. The CDR3 DNA reads as TGTGCCAGCAGCTTTGACCAAACCTATGGCTACACCTTC. It is translated as CASSFDQTYGYTF.